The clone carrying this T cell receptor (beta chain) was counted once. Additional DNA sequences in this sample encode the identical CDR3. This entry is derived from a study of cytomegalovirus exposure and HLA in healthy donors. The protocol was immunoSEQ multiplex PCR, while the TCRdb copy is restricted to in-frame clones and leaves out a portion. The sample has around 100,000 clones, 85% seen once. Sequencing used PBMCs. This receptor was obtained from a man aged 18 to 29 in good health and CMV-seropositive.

This chain's CDR3 is CASSSQGEETQYF. The CDR3 nucleotides read TGCGCCAGCAGCTCGCAGGGGGAAGAGACCCAGTACTTC. This chain uses TRBV5-1 with TRBJ2-5; the match to TRBD1 covers 7 bases. The V gene end was trimmed by 3 bases and the J gene end by 3 bases; junction bases not matched to a gene: 2. The germline CDR1 and CDR2 sequences are SGHRS and YFSETQ. There are 13 residues in the CDR3.